This passage covers 4 T cell receptor beta chains from one sample sequenced in a study of regulatory T cells in long-lasting Graves disease. HTBI primers from iRepertoire and Arm-PCR of CDR3 regions yielded the TCR beta libraries. One entry per CDR3 protein results from TCRdb running MiXCR on the multiplex PCR reads. The sample holds 450,000 to 500,000 distinct CDR3 sequences, 15% to 20% seen once. The time point is: newly diagnosed GD, antithyroid drugs for less than 3 months. PBMC RNA served as the TCR library source. A further study also used this sample, focusing on T cells in Graves' hyperthyroidism and ophthalmopathy.

The material was peripheral blood mononuclear cells (PBMCs), obtained at new diagnosis, from a patient treated with antithyroid drugs. The receptor set was obtained from a man aged 35-49 years with Graves disease.

The chain carries TRBV29-1 and TRBJ2-7; D assignment may be TRBD1 or TRBD2 (7 bases each). CDR3 size: 15 residues. V was cut by 1 base and J by 2 bases, with 15 bases left in between. Per germline, CDR1 SQVTM and CDR2 ANQGSEA. Written as DNA, the CDR3 is TGCAGCGTTGAAGGCCGGGGGGACAGCCCCTACGAGCAGTACTTC. It translates to CSVEGRGDSPYEQYF.

This chain joins TRBV12-3 or TRBV12-4 and TRBJ2-7, with a tentative D call TRBD2 (5 bases). The CDR3 runs 14 residues. The V end was cut by 6 bases, the J end by 1 base, with 13 bases between. CDR3: CASSSTDLSYEQYF. CDR3 coding DNA: TGTGCCAGCAGCTCCACGGACTTATCCTACGAGCAGTACTTC.

At least ten counts were recorded for this clonotype. The chain uses TRBV10-3 and TRBJ1-1, with a weak D call TRBD1 (6 bases). The CDR3 sequence is 15 residues long. Trimming left V 1 base short and J 0 bases short, with 9 bases between. Germline CDR1 ENHRY, CDR2 SYGVKD. CDR3 nucleotides: TGTGCCATCAGTGAGTTACAGGGCTTGAACACTGAAGCTTTCTTT. This translates into CAISELQGLNTEAFF.

V and J are TRBV2 and TRBJ2-3; 7 bases fit TRBD1. From germline, CDR1 is SNHLY and CDR2 FYNNEI. V lost 4 bases to trimming and J lost 4 bases; unmatched junction nucleotides: 2. This CDR3 comprises 13 residues. The CDR3 coding sequence is TGTGCCAGCAGTGGACAGGGTCCAGATACGCAGTATTTT. Translated: CASSGQGPDTQYF.